A selection of T cell receptor beta chains follows, all from one sample in a study of cytomegalovirus exposure and HLA in healthy donors. Generated by immunoSEQ multiplex PCR, the TCRdb table keeps only in-frame clones and is missing some. Of roughly 140,000 clones listed, about 79% are singletons. The sequenced sample was PBMCs. The receptors were gathered from a male donor in good health and CMV-seronegative. CDR3s include the opening cysteine and the closing phenylalanine or tryptophan. Fields, in order: J gene, D gene, V gene, CDR3 protein. The D gene is left open where the match is weak.

TRBJ1-3 | . | TRBV5-1 | CASSFSGQAFSGNTIYF
TRBJ2-1 | . | TRBV7-2 | CASSTRYNEQFF
TRBJ2-7 | TRBD1 | TRBV5-1 | CASSGGAGGFGGYYEQYF
TRBJ2-7 | TRBD1 | TRBV25-1 | CASSDPGTGHHEQYF
TRBJ1-1 | . | TRBV4-3 | CASSQNGPGDAEAFF
TRBJ2-3 | TRBD2 | TRBV19 | CASRKYSGNTQYF
TRBJ2-7 | . | TRBV15 | CATSRGLEGEQYF
TRBJ2-2 | . | TRBV11-2 | CASSLSGDGELFF
TRBJ2-7 | TRBD2 | TRBV18 | CASSPQGLAGSSYEQYF
TRBJ1-3 | . | TRBV6-1 | CASTGGISGNTIYF
TRBJ1-2 | . | TRBV5-6 | CASTLGRVYGYTF
TRBJ2-7 | TRBD1 | TRBV27 | CASSSDHRGSYEQYF
TRBJ1-6 | . | TRBV5-6 | CASSLRGRGSGSPLHF
TRBJ1-1 | . | TRBV9 | CASSVAGGEAFF
TRBJ2-6 | . | TRBV7-9 | CASSLVRGASGANVLTF
TRBJ1-1 | . | TRBV11-3 | CASTDMGNTEAFF
TRBJ1-5 | TRBD1 | TRBV7-2 | CASRSPGQGNQPQHF
TRBJ2-3 | . | TRBV18 | CASQRGTDTDTQYF
TRBJ2-7 | . | TRBV7-9 | CASSLGVGASYEQYF
TRBJ1-2 | TRBD1 | TRBV6-6 | CASGPGQGAPRYGYTF
TRBJ2-3 | . | TRBV6-5 | CASSYGVGADTQYF
TRBJ2-5 | TRBD2 | TRBV18 | CASSPVREETQYF
TRBJ2-3 | TRBD1 | TRBV25-1 | CASSEYRRTRTGADTQYF
TRBJ2-7 | TRBD1 | TRBV27 | CASSLGTGIRSYEQYF
TRBJ2-7 | TRBD2 | TRBV30 | CAWSVGLAGGYEQYF
TRBJ1-3 | . | TRBV29-1 | CSVTAPSGNTIYF
TRBJ1-2 | . | TRBV7-9 | CSSSGGNYGYTF
TRBJ1-1 | TRBD1 | TRBV5-4 | CASSPPDRMNTEAFF
TRBJ1-4 | . | TRBV2 | CASSPDLGGEKLFF
TRBJ2-7 | TRBD1 | TRBV18 | CASSPGQGSYEQYF